This T cell receptor (beta chain) was retrieved from a study of vaccination and CD4 T cells after COVID-19. As for the study in general: Stimuli were overlapping spike peptide pools of SARS-CoV-2 and three common cold coronaviruses (HCoV-NL63, HCoV-OC43, HCoV-229E). Every culture used as a control got a CEFX pool, an HIV-1 Nef pool, or no peptide.

With respect to this clonotype: Its specificity is not known.

The V gene lost 7 bases and the J gene lost 7 bases, with 14 bases spanning the gap. This CDR3 is 13 amino acids long. Germline V lookup: CDR1 LNHDA, CDR2 SQIVND (reference sequence). Once obtained from cultured CD4+ T cells, the DNA was sequenced using the Oncomine TCR Beta short-read assay. After culture, CD4+ T cells served as the source for genomic DNA extraction. TCRdb reprocessed the PCR reads via MiXCR and lists one record per CDR3 protein. The table lists 15,000 or so distinct CDR3 sequences, over 65% of them singletons. Described treatment: 10-day PBMC culture with coronavirus spike peptide pools or control peptides (ViraFEST assay). Antigen-specific T cell expansion with peptide pools preceded TCR sequencing in the ViraFEST approach.

The chain combines TRBV19 with TRBJ1-5; D is possibly TRBD1 (5 bases). The sample comprised CD4+ T cells from blood, cultured in vitro. The TCR was taken from a human donor who had recovered from COVID-19. This chain's CDR3 is CASTRGGDQPQHF. The CDR3 coding sequence is TGTGCCAGTACCCGGGGGGGGGACCAGCCCCAGCATTTT.